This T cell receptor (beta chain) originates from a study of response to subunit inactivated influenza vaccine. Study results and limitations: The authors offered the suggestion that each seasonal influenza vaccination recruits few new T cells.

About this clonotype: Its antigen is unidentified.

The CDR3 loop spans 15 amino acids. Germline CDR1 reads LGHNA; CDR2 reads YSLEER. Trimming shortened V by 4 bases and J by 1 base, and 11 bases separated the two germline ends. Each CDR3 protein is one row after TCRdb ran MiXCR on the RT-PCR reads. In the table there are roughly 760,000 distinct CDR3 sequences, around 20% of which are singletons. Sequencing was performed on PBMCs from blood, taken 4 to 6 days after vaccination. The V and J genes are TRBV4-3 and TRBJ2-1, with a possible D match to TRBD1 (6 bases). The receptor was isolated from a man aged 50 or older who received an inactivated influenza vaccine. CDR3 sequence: CASSPKDSSYNEQFF. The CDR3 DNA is TGCGCCAGCAGCCCCAAGGACAGTTCCTACAATGAGCAGTTCTTC.